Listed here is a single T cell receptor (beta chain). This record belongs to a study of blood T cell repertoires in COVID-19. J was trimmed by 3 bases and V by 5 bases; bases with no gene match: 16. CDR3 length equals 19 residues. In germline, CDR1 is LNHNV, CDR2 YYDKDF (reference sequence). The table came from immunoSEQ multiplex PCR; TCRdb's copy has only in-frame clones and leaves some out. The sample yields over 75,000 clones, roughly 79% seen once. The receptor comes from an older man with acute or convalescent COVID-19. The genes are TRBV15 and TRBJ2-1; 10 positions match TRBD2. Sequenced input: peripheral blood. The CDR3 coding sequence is TGTGCCACCAGCTTGATAAGGTATTGGTGGACTAGCGGCTACAATGAGCAGTTCTTC. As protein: CATSLIRYWWTSGYNEQFF.